This T cell receptor (beta chain) was profiled in a study of circulating tumor DNA in untreated peripheral T-cell lymphoma. Tumor tissue was collected at baseline, before treatment began. The method was immunoSEQ multiplex PCR; TCRdb's version includes in-frame clones alone and lacks a portion of them. The data hold around 6,600 clones, with 60% to 80% observed a single time. Germline V gives CDR1 SGHRS, CDR2 YFSETQ. Between the trimmed V and J ends, which lost 2 bases and 3 bases, there was a span of 15 bases. The CDR3 contains 15 residues. This sequence originates from a human donor with peripheral T-cell lymphoma. The source material was tumor tissue. J is TRBJ2-7 and V is TRBV5-1, with D possibly TRBD2 on 6 matching bases. CDR3 in amino acids: CASSFGGTGIYEQYF. CDR3 DNA sequence: TGCGCCAGCAGCTTTGGAGGGACGGGAATCTACGAGCAGTACTTC.